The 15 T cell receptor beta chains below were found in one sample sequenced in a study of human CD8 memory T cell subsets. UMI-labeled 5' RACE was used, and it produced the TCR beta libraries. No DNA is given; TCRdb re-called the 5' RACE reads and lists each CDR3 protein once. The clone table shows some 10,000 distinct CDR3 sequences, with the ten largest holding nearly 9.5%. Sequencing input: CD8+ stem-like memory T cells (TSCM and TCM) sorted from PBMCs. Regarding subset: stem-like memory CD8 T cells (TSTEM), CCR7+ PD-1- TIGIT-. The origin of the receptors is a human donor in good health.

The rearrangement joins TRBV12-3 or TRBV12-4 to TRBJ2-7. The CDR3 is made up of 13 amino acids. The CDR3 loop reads CASSLAGSDEQYF.

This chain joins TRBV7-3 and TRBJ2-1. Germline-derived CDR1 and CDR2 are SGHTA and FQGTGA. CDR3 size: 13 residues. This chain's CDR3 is CASSSLAGSEQFF.

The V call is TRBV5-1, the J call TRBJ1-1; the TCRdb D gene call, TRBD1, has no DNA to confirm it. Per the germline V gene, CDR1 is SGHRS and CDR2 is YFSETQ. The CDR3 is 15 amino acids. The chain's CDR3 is CASSPFGDPNTEAFF.

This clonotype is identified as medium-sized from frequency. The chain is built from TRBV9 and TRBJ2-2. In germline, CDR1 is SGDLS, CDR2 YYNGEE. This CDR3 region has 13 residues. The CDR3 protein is CASSVASAGELFF.

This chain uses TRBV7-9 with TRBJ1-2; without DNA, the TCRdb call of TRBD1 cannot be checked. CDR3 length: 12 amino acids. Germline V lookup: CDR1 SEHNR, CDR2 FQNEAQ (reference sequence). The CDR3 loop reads CASSYQGDGYTF.

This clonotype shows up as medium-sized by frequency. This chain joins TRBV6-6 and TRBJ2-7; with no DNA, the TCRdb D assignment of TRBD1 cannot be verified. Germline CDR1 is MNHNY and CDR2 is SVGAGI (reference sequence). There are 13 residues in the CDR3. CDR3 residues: CASSFPDRPEQYF.

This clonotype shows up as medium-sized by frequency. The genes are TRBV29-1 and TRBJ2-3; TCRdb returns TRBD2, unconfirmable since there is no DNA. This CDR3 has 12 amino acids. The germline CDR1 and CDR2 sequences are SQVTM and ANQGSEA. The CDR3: CSVDGRGDTQYF.

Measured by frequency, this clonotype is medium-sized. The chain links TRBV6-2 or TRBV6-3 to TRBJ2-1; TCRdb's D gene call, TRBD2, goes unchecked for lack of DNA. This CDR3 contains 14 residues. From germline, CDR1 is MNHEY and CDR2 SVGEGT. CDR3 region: CASSSDLAGNEQFF.

CDR3 sequence reads: CSVDGTANGYTF. The genes are TRBV29-1 and TRBJ1-2; TCRdb gives TRBD1 as the D gene, but with no DNA this cannot be confirmed. Per the germline V gene, CDR1 is SQVTM and CDR2 is ANQGSEA. The CDR3 loop spans 12 amino acids.

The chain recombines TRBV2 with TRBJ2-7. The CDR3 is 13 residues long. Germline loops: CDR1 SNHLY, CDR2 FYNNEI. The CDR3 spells CASSEGPRYEQYF.

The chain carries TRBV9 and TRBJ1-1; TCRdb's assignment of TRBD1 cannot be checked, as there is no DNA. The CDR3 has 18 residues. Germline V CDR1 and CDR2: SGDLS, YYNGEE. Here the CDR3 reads CASSVPLHRAGGNTEAFF.

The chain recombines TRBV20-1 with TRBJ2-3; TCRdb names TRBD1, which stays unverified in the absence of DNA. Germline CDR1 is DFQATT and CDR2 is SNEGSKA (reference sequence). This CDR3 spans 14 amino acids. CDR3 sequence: CSARVAGSGDTQYF.

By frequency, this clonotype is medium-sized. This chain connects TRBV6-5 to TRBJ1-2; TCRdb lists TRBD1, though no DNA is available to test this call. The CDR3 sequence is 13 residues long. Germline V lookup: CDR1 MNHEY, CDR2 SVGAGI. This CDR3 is CASKPGANYGYTF.

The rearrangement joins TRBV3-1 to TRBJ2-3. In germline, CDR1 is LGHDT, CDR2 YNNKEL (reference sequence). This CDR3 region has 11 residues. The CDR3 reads CASSQGDTQYF.

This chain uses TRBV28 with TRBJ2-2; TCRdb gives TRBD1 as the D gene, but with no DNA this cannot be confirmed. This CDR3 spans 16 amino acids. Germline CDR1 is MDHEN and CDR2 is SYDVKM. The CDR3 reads CASSLGDRGLTGELFF.